This entry features one T cell receptor beta chain sequence. Recruited during active infection, patients (from Seattle) were subsequently followed longitudinally. The sample originates from a study of blood T cell repertoires in COVID-19. After removal of 0 bases from V and 0 bases from J, the junction contained 4 bases not matched to a gene. CDR3 length: 17 residues. The germline gives CDR1 MNHEY, CDR2 SMNVEV (reference sequence). Method: immunoSEQ multiplex PCR; TCRdb's copy keeps in-frame clones and lacks some. The sample contains roughly 100,000 clones, roughly 91% of which appear only once. The source is a man aged 18 to 29 with COVID-19, enrolled during active disease. The V gene is TRBV27, the J gene TRBJ2-2, with TRBD2 identical over 7 bases. Sample: peripheral blood. CDR3 sequence reads: CASSLSRLATNTGELFF. DNA of the CDR3: TGTGCCAGCAGTTTATCCCGACTAGCTACGAACACCGGGGAGCTGTTTTTT.